The 21 T cell receptor beta chains below all came from one sample that was sequenced in a study of shared clonotypes between healthy human individuals. Clones were sequenced by immunoSEQ multiplex PCR, and TCRdb holds only the in-frame ones, with some missing. Counted here are 2 million to 2.5 million clones, approximately 96% occurring once; the ten biggest clones make up around 0.13%. The sequenced sample was naive CD4+ T cells sorted from blood. The subset denotes: CD45RA+ positively selected. The receptors come from a man aged 18 to 29 in good health.

This clone was seen only once. The CDR3, as DNA: TGTGCCAGCAGCTCCGCCAGATTCGAGACCCAGTACTTC. The encoded protein is CASSSARFETQYF. The gene calls are TRBV7-2 and TRBJ2-5; no reliable D call. Trimming shortened V by 4 bases and J by 5 bases, and 11 bases separated the two germline ends. The CDR3 totals 13 residues. Germline-derived CDR1 and CDR2 are SGHTA and FQGNSA.

V is TRBV4-1 and J is TRBJ1-2; D unresolved. Trimming removed 1 base at V and 3 bases at J, with 15 bases between. CDR1 is MGHRA, CDR2 YSYEKL, per germline. This CDR3 is built from 16 residues. CDR3 loop: CASSQGTYSSYYGYTF. The DNA of the CDR3 is TGCGCCAGCAGCCAAGGAACCTACAGCTCCTACTATGGCTACACCTTC.

The rearrangement links TRBV4-1 to TRBJ2-3, with D unclear. This CDR3 comprises 16 residues. Trimming shortened V by 1 base and J by 3 bases, and 14 bases separated the two germline ends. CDR1 is MGHRA, CDR2 YSYEKL, per germline. The CDR3 nucleotides are TGCGCCAGCAGCCAAGGGCCTTGGGGTGGGACAGATACGCAGTATTTT. Translated, it gives CASSQGPWGGTDTQYF.

Notes on this clone: Other DNA sequences in this sample translate to the same CDR3. The rearrangement uses TRBV5-1 and TRBJ2-7; 8 bases agree with TRBD1. Trimming removed 0 bases from V and 3 bases from J; junction bases left unmatched: 2. This CDR3 has 14 residues. From germline, CDR1 is SGHRS and CDR2 YFSETQ. In nucleotides, the CDR3 is TGCGCCAGCAGCTTGGGTGGACAGGGCTACGAGCAGTACTTC. Residues: CASSLGGQGYEQYF. The variable domain in full, with the rest retrieved from reference TRBV5-1 and TRBJ2-7, is KAGVTQTPRYLIKTRGQQVTLSCSPISGHRSVSWYQQTPGQGLQFLFEYFSETQRNKGNFPGRFSGRQFSNSRSEMNVSTLELGDSALYLCASSLGGQGYEQYFGPGTRLTVT.

This clone was recorded a few times. The rearrangement uses TRBV5-6 and TRBJ1-6; a possible D gene is TRBD1 (5 bases). The germline V gene encodes CDR1 SGHDT and CDR2 YYEEEE. V was pared by 0 bases and J by 8 bases, with 15 bases between. The CDR3 length is 16 residues. The DNA for the CDR3 is TGTGCCAGCAGCTTGGAGATTGGGACCCCGTATTCACCCCTCCACTTT. Its translation is CASSLEIGTPYSPLHF.

The chain carries TRBV5-6 and TRBJ1-1; 7 bases are shared with TRBD1. The J segment lost 11 bases and the V segment lost 1 base, leaving 5 bases of the junction unmatched. The germline V gene has CDR1 SGHDT and CDR2 YYEEEE. The CDR3 contains 12 residues. As DNA, the CDR3 is TGTGCCAGCAGCTTGTTGCAGGGGGAGGCTTTCTTT. Its translation: CASSLLQGEAFF.

The V gene is TRBV6-1, the J gene TRBJ1-5; D is unclear. The CDR3 extends over 10 amino acids. The V gene's germline CDR1 is MNHNS and CDR2 SASEGT. V lost 4 bases, J lost 11 bases, and 6 bases lay in between. In DNA, the CDR3 is TGTGCCAGCAGTGGGTTTGCCCAGCATTTT. It encodes CASSGFAQHF.

This chain joins TRBV5-6 and TRBJ2-3; D gene ambiguous. Germline V gene lookup returns CDR1 SGHDT and CDR2 YYEEEE. This CDR3 is 15 amino acids long. Trimming left V 4 bases short and J 1 base short, with 13 bases between. CDR3 sequence reads: CASSPYTSGTDTQYF. The CDR3 bases are TGTGCCAGCAGCCCATATACGTCCGGCACAGATACGCAGTATTTT.

A single count supports this clone. The rearrangement uses TRBV28 and TRBJ2-1; 12 bases map to TRBD2. The CDR3 consists of 15 residues. V was pared by 6 bases and J by 9 bases, with 9 bases of the junction left unmatched. Per the germline V gene, CDR1 is MDHEN and CDR2 is SYDVKM. The CDR3 region is CASSLGTSGPREQFF. CDR3 coding DNA: TGTGCCAGCAGCCTCGGGACTAGCGGGCCCCGTGAGCAGTTCTTC.

The J gene is TRBJ1-1, the V gene TRBV4-3; possible D gene TRBD1, 5 bases. Trimming pared 4 bases from V and 1 base from J, leaving 13 bases between. Germline CDR1 and CDR2: LGHNA and YSLEER. The CDR3 is 15 amino acids. The CDR3 is CASSRQTAGNTEAFF. The CDR3 nucleotides are TGCGCCAGCAGCCGACAGACGGCAGGGAACACTGAAGCTTTCTTT.

This chain connects TRBV5-4 to TRBJ2-3; TRBD1 is a possible D gene (5 bases). Germline V gene lookup returns CDR1 SGHNT and CDR2 YYREEE (reference sequence). Trimming pared 0 bases from V and 0 bases from J, leaving 8 bases between. The CDR3 is 15 residues long. The CDR3 sequence: CASSLEGKSTDTQYF. CDR3 bases: TGTGCCAGCAGCTTGGAGGGGAAAAGCACAGATACGCAGTATTTT. Filled out from reference TRBV5-4 and TRBJ2-3, the complete variable domain reads ETGVTQSPTHLIKTRGQQVTLRCSSQSGHNTVSWYQQALGQGPQFIFQYYREEENGRGNFPPRFSGLQFPNYSSELNVNALELDDSALYLCASSLEGKSTDTQYFGPGTRLTVL.

The V and J genes are TRBV10-3 and TRBJ2-7; D perhaps matches TRBD2 (6 bases). Trimming removed 5 bases from V and 2 bases from J, with 16 bases in between. Looked up from germline, CDR1 is ENHRY and CDR2 is SYGVKD. The CDR3 is 15 residues long. This chain's CDR3 is CAISLGGAQTYEQYF. DNA of the CDR3: TGTGCCATCAGTCTCGGAGGGGCTCAAACCTACGAGCAGTACTTC.

As to this clone: The sample carries other DNA sequences with the same CDR3. This chain uses TRBV18 with TRBJ1-1; D uncertain. Per germline, CDR1 KGHSH and CDR2 LQKENI. CDR3 size: 12 residues. V lost 4 bases to trimming and J lost 4 bases, with 7 bases between them. The CDR3 DNA reads TGTGCCAGCTCACAGGGAAGCACTGAAGCTTTCTTT. Translated, it gives CASSQGSTEAFF.

The chain recombines TRBV6-5 with TRBJ2-7; D possibly matches TRBD1 or TRBD2 (5 bases each). This CDR3 has 12 amino acids. The ends were cut back, 6 bases at V and 7 bases at J, with 13 bases in the middle. The V gene's germline CDR1 is MNHEY and CDR2 SVGAGI. The CDR3 sequence is CASRLQEGEQYF. As DNA, the CDR3 is TGTGCCAGCAGATTACAAGAGGGGGAGCAGTACTTC.

This clone has only one observation. This chain links TRBV27 with TRBJ2-4, with D perhaps matching TRBD2 (5 bases). In germline, CDR1 is MNHEY, CDR2 SMNVEV (reference sequence). Trimming removed 3 bases at V and 0 bases at J, with 15 bases between. This CDR3 is built from 17 residues. The CDR3 sequence: CASSLQPDGIAKNIQYF. The DNA of the CDR3 is TGTGCCAGCAGTTTGCAGCCTGACGGGATAGCCAAAAACATTCAGTACTTC.

The chain carries TRBV9 and TRBJ1-2; D is unresolved. Germline V CDR1 and CDR2: SGDLS, YYNGEE. This CDR3 spans 14 amino acids. Trimming cost V 4 bases and J 4 bases, with 14 bases left between them. In nucleotides, the CDR3 is TGTGCCAGCAGCCTGGCAAGGGAGGGCTATGGCTACACCTTC. Amino acids: CASSLAREGYGYTF.

The chain links TRBV7-9 to TRBJ1-3; tentative D call: TRBD1 (5 bases). Germline CDR1 and CDR2: SEHNR and FQNEAQ (reference sequence). This CDR3 region has 17 residues. Trimming removed 5 bases from V and 4 bases from J, with 21 bases in between. CDR3 sequence reads: CASSLIDKQGVGNTIYF. CDR3 nucleotides: TGTGCCAGCAGCCTAATCGATAAGCAGGGTGTAGGAAACACCATATATTTT. The full variable domain, with the rest looked up from reference TRBV7-9 and TRBJ1-3, is DTGVSQNPRHKITKRGQNVTFRCDPISEHNRLYWYRQTLGQGPEFLTYFQNEAQLEKSRLLSDRFSAERPKGSFSTLEIQRTEQGDSAMYLCASSLIDKQGVGNTIYFGEGSWLTVV.

Turning to this clone: The junction and the germline gene differ at one end; a read error may be behind it. The chain is built from TRBV7-7 and TRBJ2-3; 7 bases are shared with TRBD2. The germline V gene has CDR1 SSHAT and CDR2 FNYEAQ (reference sequence). The CDR3 has 16 amino acids. The CDR3 protein is CASSAGLSRYTDTQYF. CDR3 DNA sequence: TGTGCTAGCAGCGCGGGACTATCCCGATACACAGATACGCAGTATTTT.

The V and J genes are TRBV5-6 and TRBJ1-6; 7 bases are a match to TRBD1. In germline, CDR1 is SGHDT, CDR2 YYEEEE. Germline trimming cut 4 bases from V and 6 bases from J; bases unmatched to any gene: 13. This CDR3 has 17 amino acids. CDR3 amino acids: CASSPDRDRLGNSPLHF. CDR3 bases: TGTGCCAGCAGCCCTGACAGGGACCGACTAGGTAATTCACCCCTCCACTTT.

DNA for the CDR3: TGTGCCAGCAGTGATTTCATAGATACGCAGTATTTT. Amino acid sequence: CASSDFIDTQYF. This chain uses TRBV6-1 with TRBJ2-3; no clear D. The CDR3 spans 12 residues. Germline-derived CDR1 and CDR2 are MNHNS and SASEGT. Trimming shortened V by 3 bases and J by 5 bases, and 6 bases separated the two germline ends.

This clone was detected only a few times. The chain is built from TRBV11-2 and TRBJ2-6; 7 bases align to TRBD1. In germline, CDR1 is SGHAT, CDR2 FQNNGV. The CDR3 runs to 18 residues. The J segment lost 0 bases and the V segment lost 5 bases, leaving 10 bases of the junction unmatched. The CDR3, as DNA: TGTGCCAGCAGCCTCTTAGGACAGGCGAGCTCTGGGGCCAACGTCCTGACTTTC. This encodes CASSLLGQASSGANVLTF.